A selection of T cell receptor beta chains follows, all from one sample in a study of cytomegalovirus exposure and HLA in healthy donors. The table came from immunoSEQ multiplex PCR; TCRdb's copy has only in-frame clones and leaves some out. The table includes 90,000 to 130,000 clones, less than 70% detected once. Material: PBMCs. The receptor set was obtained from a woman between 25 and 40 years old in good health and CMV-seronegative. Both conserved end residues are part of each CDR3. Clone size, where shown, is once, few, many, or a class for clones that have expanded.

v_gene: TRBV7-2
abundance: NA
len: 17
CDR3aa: CASSLKFEYFDTGELFF

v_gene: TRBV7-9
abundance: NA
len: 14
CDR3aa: CASSLHYGNTEAFF

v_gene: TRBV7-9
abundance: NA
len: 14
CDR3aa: CASDPGTGGHEQYF

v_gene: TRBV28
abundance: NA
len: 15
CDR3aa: CASSSLPGQHTEAFF

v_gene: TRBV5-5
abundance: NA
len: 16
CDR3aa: CASSLGVGQGNQPQHF

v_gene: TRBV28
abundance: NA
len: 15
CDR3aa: CASSPGQVGVYEQYF

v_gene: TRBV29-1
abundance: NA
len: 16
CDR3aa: CSVDGGRERSTDTQYF

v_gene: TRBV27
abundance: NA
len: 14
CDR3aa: CASSFGPGSYEQYF

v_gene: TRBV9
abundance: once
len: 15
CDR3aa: CASSVAWGSDYGYTF

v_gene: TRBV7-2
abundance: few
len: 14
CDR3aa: CASSLASQSYEQYF

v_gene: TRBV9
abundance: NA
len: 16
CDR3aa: CASSVRIYPFPYGYTF

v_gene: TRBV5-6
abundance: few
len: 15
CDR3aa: CASSLDGGTGGAGDF

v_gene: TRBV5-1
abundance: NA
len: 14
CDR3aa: CASSLGDSGNTIYF

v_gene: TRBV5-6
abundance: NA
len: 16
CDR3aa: CASSSLTSGYQETQYF

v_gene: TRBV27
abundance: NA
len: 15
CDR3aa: CASNGEPNYNSPLHF

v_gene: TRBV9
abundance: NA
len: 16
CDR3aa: CASSPRSGRSYNEQFF

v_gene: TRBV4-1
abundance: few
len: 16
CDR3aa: CASSQDRGQGAYEQYF

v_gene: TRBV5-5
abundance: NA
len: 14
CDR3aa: CASSPGLVTDTQYF

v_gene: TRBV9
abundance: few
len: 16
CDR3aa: CASSVVPQGWSDTQYF

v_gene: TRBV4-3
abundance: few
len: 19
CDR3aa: CASSPRLAGGWTSTDTQYF

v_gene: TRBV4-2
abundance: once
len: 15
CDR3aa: CASSQASSGLYEQYF

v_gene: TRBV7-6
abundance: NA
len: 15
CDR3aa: CASSLAYREGGEQYF

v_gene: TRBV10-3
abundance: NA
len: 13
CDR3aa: CAISEIWAEKLFF

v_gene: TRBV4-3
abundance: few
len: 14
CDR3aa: CASSPGTGNYGYTF

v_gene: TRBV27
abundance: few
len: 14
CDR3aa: CASSLEASNQPQHF